These T cell receptor beta chains were read from a single sample in a study of T-cell reconstitution after alpha-beta-depleted transplantation in children. MiXCR was run by TCRdb on the PCR reads, yielding one entry per CDR3 protein. The repertoire holds about 980,000 distinct CDR3 sequences, with about 26% as singletons. Material: PBMCs, mostly from graft donor cells, obtained 360 days after TCRalphabeta/CD19-depleted stem cell transplant. These receptors were collected from a boy in the first two years of life who had a stem cell transplant for SCID, so the T cells may come from the graft donor. The CDR3 runs from the conserved cysteine through the conserved F or W. Each record gives: V gene, J gene, clone size, D gene, CDR3 DNA, CDR3 protein. The D gene is left open where the match is weak. Clone size appears in some rows only: once, few, many, or a class for an expanded clone.

TRBV5-1	TRBJ2-7	.	.	TGCGCCAGCAGCTTGGGCAACCTGGGGGACGAGCAGTACTTC	CASSLGNLGDEQYF
TRBV6-1	TRBJ1-5	.	.	TGTGCCAGCAGTGAATGGGGCCCTTATTATCAGCCCCAGCATTTT	CASSEWGPYYQPQHF
TRBV7-8	TRBJ2-5	.	.	TGTGCCAGCAGCTCGAGGGGTTCTCGAGCATCTCAGGAGACCCAGTACTTC	CASSSRGSRASQETQYF
TRBV5-1	TRBJ2-1	.	TRBD1	TGCGCCAGCAGCTTGTCTATGACAGGGGTCACAAATGAGCAGTTCTTC	CASSLSMTGVTNEQFF
TRBV6-1	TRBJ2-7	few	.	TGTGCCAGCAAAGAGATTGACTACGAGCAGTACTTC	CASKEIDYEQYF
TRBV11-2	TRBJ1-4	many	TRBD1	TGTGCCAGCAGCTTAGGACAGGGGGCCGAAAAACTGTTTTTT	CASSLGQGAEKLFF
TRBV21-1	TRBJ1-1	.	.	TGTGCCAGCAGCAAAGGAGCGGTACGCACTTGTTACACTGAAGCTTTCTTT	CASSKGAVRTCYTEAFF
TRBV29-1	TRBJ1-1	many	.	TGCAGCGTTGCAGGCAGACTGAACACTGAAGCTTTCTTT	CSVAGRLNTEAFF
TRBV4-2	TRBJ2-1	.	TRBD1	TGTGCCAGCAGCCAAGGACCGGGACAGGGCTCCAATGAGCAGTTCTTC	CASSQGPGQGSNEQFF
TRBV7-3	TRBJ2-5	.	TRBD1	TGTGCCAGCAGCTTACAACAGGGGGAGACCCAGTACTTC	CASSLQQGETQYF
TRBV6-1	TRBJ1-5	.	.	TGTGCCAGCAGTCCTGCAGGGAGGAGAAGCAATCAGCCCCAGCATTTT	CASSPAGRRSNQPQHF
TRBV4-1	TRBJ2-1	.	.	TGCGCCAGCAGCCAAGTGGGAATTGGCCGGGGGAATGAGCAGTTCTTC	CASSQVGIGRGNEQFF
TRBV24-1	TRBJ1-1	.	.	TGTGCCACCACCGGTGACCAAATCACTGAAGCTTTCTTT	CATTGDQITEAFF
TRBV20-1	TRBJ2-7	.	.	TGCAGTGCTGTGGGGGGTCACGAGCAGTACTTC	CSAVGGHEQYF
TRBV3-1	TRBJ1-3	.	.	TGTGCCAGCAGCCCACTTGATGGAAACACCATATATTTT	CASSPLDGNTIYF
TRBV5-1	TRBJ2-2	few	TRBD1	TGCGCCAGCAGCTTGGTTCCAACAGGGGACACCGGGGAGCTGTTTTTT	CASSLVPTGDTGELFF
TRBV5-1	TRBJ2-7	.	.	TGCGCCAGCAGCTTGGTTCGGGGCGCAGCCAGTCCCTACGAGCAGTACTTC	CASSLVRGAASPYEQYF
TRBV5-1	TRBJ1-1	few	.	TGCGCCAGCAGCCTACAGGTACAGAGAGAAGCTTTCTTT	CASSLQVQREAFF
TRBV5-6	TRBJ2-1	.	.	TGTGCCAGCAGCTTGATCGGGGTCTCCTACAATGAGCAGTTCTTC	CASSLIGVSYNEQFF
TRBV20-1	TRBJ2-1	few	.	TGCAGTGCTAGAGACCCTATCGATGAGCAGTTCTTC	CSARDPIDEQFF
TRBV28	TRBJ1-4	.	TRBD1	TGTGCCAGCAGTTCCCTTGGGACAGTACTAGCAACTAATGAAAAACTGTTTTTT	CASSSLGTVLATNEKLFF
TRBV20-1	TRBJ2-1	.	.	TGCAGTGCTACCCGCGATTCACCGGGTGAGCAGTTCTTC	CSATRDSPGEQFF
TRBV12-3/TRBV12-4	TRBJ2-7	few	.	TGTGCCAGCAGTTTAAGTATCGCCTACGAGCAGTACTTC	CASSLSIAYEQYF
TRBV28	TRBJ1-1	.	.	TGTGCCAGCAGTTTTCACGGGACGATGAACACTGAAGCTTTCTTT	CASSFHGTMNTEAFF
TRBV7-2	TRBJ1-4	.	TRBD1	TGTGCCAGCAGCAAGCAGGGGGTGGGAAAACTGTTTTTT	CASSKQGVGKLFF
TRBV7-8	TRBJ2-7	.	.	TGTGCCAGCAGCTTAAATCGGCTCGTCTACGAGCAGTACTTC	CASSLNRLVYEQYF